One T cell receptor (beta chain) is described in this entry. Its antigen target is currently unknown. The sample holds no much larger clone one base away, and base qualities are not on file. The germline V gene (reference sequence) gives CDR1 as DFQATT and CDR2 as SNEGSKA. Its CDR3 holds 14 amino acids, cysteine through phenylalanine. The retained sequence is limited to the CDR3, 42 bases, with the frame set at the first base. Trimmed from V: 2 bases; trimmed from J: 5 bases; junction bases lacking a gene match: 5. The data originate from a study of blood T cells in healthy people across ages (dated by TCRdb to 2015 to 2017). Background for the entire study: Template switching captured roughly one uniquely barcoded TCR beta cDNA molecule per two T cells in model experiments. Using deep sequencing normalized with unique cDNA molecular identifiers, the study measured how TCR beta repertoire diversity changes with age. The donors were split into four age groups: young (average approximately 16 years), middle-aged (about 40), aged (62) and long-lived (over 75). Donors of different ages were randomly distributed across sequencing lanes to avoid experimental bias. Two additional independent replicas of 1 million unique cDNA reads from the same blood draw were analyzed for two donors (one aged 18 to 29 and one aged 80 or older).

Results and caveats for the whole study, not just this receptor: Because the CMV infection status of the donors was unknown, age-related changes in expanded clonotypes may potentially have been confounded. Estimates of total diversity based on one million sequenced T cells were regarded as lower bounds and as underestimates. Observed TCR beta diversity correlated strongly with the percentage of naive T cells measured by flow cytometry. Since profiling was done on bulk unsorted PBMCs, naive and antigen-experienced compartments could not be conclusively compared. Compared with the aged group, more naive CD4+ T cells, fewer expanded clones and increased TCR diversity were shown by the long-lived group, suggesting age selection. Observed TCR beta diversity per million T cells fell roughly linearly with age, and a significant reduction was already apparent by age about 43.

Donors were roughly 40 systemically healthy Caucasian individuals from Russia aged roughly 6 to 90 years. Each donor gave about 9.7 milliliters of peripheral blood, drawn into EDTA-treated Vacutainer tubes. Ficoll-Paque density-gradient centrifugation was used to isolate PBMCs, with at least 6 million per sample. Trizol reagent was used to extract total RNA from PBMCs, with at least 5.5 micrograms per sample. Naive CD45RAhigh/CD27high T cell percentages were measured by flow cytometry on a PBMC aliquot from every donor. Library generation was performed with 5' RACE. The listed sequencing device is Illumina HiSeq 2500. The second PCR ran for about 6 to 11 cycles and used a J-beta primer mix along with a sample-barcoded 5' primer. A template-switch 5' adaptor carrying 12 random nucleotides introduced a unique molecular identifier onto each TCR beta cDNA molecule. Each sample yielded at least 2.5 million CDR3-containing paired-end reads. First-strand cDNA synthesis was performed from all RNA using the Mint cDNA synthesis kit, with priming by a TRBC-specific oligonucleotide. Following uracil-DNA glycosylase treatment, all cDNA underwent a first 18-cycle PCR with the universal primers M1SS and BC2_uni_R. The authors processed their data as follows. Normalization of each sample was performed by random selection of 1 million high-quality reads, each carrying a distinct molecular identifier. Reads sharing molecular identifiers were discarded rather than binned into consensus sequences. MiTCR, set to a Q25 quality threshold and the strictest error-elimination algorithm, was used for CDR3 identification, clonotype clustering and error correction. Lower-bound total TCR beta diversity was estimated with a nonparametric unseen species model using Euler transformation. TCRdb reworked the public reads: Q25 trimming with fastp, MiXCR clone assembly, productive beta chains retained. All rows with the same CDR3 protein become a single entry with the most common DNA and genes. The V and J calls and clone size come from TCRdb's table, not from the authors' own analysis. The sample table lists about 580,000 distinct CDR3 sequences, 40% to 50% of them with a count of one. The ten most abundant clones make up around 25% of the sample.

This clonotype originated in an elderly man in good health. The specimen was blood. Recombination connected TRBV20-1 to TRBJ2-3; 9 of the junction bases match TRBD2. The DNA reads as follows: TGCAGTGCTAGACCGCGGGGGGGCCGAGATACGCAGTATTTT. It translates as CSARPRGGRDTQYF.